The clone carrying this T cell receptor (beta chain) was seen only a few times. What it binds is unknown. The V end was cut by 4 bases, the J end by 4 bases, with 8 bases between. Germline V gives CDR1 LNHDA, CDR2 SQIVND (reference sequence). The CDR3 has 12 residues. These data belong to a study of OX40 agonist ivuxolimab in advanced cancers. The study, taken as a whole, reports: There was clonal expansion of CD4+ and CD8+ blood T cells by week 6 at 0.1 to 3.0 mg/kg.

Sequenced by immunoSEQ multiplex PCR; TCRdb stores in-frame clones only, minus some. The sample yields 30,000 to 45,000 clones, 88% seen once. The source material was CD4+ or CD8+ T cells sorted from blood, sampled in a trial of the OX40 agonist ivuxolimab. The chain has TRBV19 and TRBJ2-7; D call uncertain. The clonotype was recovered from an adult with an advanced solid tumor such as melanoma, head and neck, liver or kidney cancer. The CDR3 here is CASSTPPYEQYF. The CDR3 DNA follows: TGTGCCAGTAGTACCCCACCGTACGAGCAGTACTTC. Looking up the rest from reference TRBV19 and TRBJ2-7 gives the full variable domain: DGGITQSPKYLFRKEGQNVTLSCEQNLNHDAMYWYRQDPGQGLRLIYYSQIVNDFQKGDIAEGYSVSREKKESFPLTVTSAQKNPTAFYLCASSTPPYEQYFGPGTRLTVT.